This is a list of T cell receptor beta chains from one sample in a study of blood T cells in healthy people across ages. TCRdb used MiXCR to reprocess the 5' RACE reads, holding one entry per CDR3 protein. The table records hundreds of thousands of distinct CDR3 sequences, 32% of them present only once. The specimen sequenced was blood. These receptors all stem from an elderly woman in good health. CDR3s include the opening cysteine and the closing phenylalanine or tryptophan. D genes are given only for firm matches. For some rows the clone size is stated as once, few or many, or as a class when expanded; others skip it.

TRBD1 | TRBJ2-7 | TRBV20-1 | few | TGCAGTGCTAGAGATCAGGGGGCAAGCTCCTACGAGCAGTACTTC | CSARDQGASSYEQYF
TRBD1 | TRBJ1-5 | TRBV20-1 | NA | TGCAGTGCTATTACAGGGGCCTATAGCAATCGGCCCCAGCATTTT | CSAITGAYSNRPQHF
NA | TRBJ2-7 | TRBV7-8 | NA | TGTGCCAGCAGCTCCCTCGGGACGGAAGCCTACGAGCAGTACTTC | CASSSLGTEAYEQYF
NA | TRBJ2-7 | TRBV7-2 | NA | TGTGCCAGCAGCTTAGACCCGGGGCCGTCCTACGAGCAGTACTTC | CASSLDPGPSYEQYF
NA | TRBJ1-2 | TRBV5-1 | few | TGCGCCAGCAGCTTACGAATAGACACTAACTATGGCTACACCTTC | CASSLRIDTNYGYTF
NA | TRBJ2-7 | TRBV5-1 | many | TGCGCCAGCAGCTCCGACACCTTCTCCTACGAGCAGTACTTC | CASSSDTFSYEQYF
NA | TRBJ2-7 | TRBV7-2 | many | TGTGCCAGCAGCTCGCGGTCGAGGTCCTACGAGCAGTACTTC | CASSSRSRSYEQYF
NA | TRBJ2-5 | TRBV20-1 | many | TGCAGTGCTAGAGCCCCGGAAGGGGAGACCCAGTACTTC | CSARAPEGETQYF
NA | TRBJ1-1 | TRBV6-5 | many | TGTGCCAGCAGTTACGGGCAGAGCACTGAAGCTTTCTTT | CASSYGQSTEAFF
NA | TRBJ1-2 | TRBV6-2/TRBV6-3 | many | TGTGCCAGCAGGAACCAACAGGGATGGGGCTACACCTTC | CASRNQQGWGYTF
TRBD1 | TRBJ1-5 | TRBV24-1 | few | TGTGCCACCAGTGATAGGACAGGGGGAGAACAGCCCCAGCATTTT | CATSDRTGGEQPQHF
TRBD1 | TRBJ2-7 | TRBV28 | NA | TGTGCCAGCAGTTTAACGGACAGGGGGAGGACGTACGAGCAGTACTTC | CASSLTDRGRTYEQYF
NA | TRBJ1-1 | TRBV5-1 | many | TGCGCCAGCAGCCCACGGACAGTGAACACTGAAGCTTTCTTT | CASSPRTVNTEAFF
NA | TRBJ1-2 | TRBV20-1 | NA | TGCAGTGCCCCCGGGGGCGGAGACGGGGGCTACACCTTC | CSAPGGGDGGYTF
TRBD2 | TRBJ2-5 | TRBV28 | few | TGTGCCAGCAGAAAACCGGGACTAGCGAGAGATGAGCAGTACTTC | CASRKPGLARDEQYF
NA | TRBJ2-7 | TRBV6-6 | few | TGTACCACCTTGACAGGTTGGAGCTCCTACGAGCAGTACTTC | CTTLTGWSSYEQYF
NA | TRBJ2-7 | TRBV29-1 | many | TGCAGCGTTGTGAGGGGCGTAGGCGAGCAGTACTTC | CSVVRGVGEQYF
NA | TRBJ2-5 | TRBV12-5 | few | TGTGCTAGTGGTTTGCCCTCCGAAGAGACCCAGTACTTC | CASGLPSEETQYF
NA | TRBJ1-6 | TRBV6-2/TRBV6-3 | many | TGTGCCAGCAGTTACGGGCTCCATAATTCACCCCTCCACTTT | CASSYGLHNSPLHF
TRBD1 | TRBJ2-7 | TRBV6-1 | many | TGTGCCAGCCGGGACAGGGACCACGAGCAGTACTTC | CASRDRDHEQYF
TRBD2 | TRBJ2-3 | TRBV18 | many | TGTGCCAGCTCACTCTGGACTAGCGAGACCACAGATACGCAGTATTTT | CASSLWTSETTDTQYF
NA | TRBJ2-1 | TRBV20-1 | many | TGCAGCGCGGTGGGGGGAGGTTACAATGAGCAGTTCTTC | CSAVGGGYNEQFF
TRBD2 | TRBJ2-3 | TRBV20-1 | NA | TGCAGTGCTCGGACTAGCGGGAGAGATACGCAGTATTTT | CSARTSGRDTQYF
TRBD1 | TRBJ1-4 | TRBV4-1 | NA | TGCGCCAGCAGCCCCAGGGGGCCGAATGAAAAGCTGTTTTTT | CASSPRGPNEKLFF
TRBD1 | TRBJ1-5 | TRBV19 | NA | TGTGCCAGCCAGAGACAGGGGAGCAATCAGCCCCAGCATTTT | CASQRQGSNQPQHF
NA | TRBJ1-2 | TRBV6-1 | few | TGTGCCAGCAGTGGTTGGAGACAGGATGGCTACACCTTC | CASSGWRQDGYTF
NA | TRBJ2-5 | TRBV20-1 | many | TGCAGTGCTAGTTCGCCCACTCAGAGGGAGACCCAGTACTTC | CSASSPTQRETQYF
TRBD2 | TRBJ2-5 | TRBV5-1 | many | TGCGCCAGCAGAAGGCTAGCGGCCTCAGAGACCCAGTACTTC | CASRRLAASETQYF
NA | TRBJ2-4 | TRBV28 | many | TGTGCCAGCAGTTTAGAGTGGGGGGCCAAAAACATTCAGTACTTC | CASSLEWGAKNIQYF
NA | TRBJ1-4 | TRBV14 | many | TGTGCCAGCAGCCAAGGTATTGCTGAAAAACTGTTTTTT | CASSQGIAEKLFF
NA | TRBJ1-1 | TRBV24-1 | NA | TGTGCCACCAGTGATTCGGGCAGAGATGAAGCTTTCTTT | CATSDSGRDEAFF
TRBD1 | TRBJ2-7 | TRBV4-3 | NA | TGCGCCAGCAGCCGGGACAGTTCCGCGACCTACGAGCAGTACTTC | CASSRDSSATYEQYF
NA | TRBJ2-1 | TRBV4-3 | many | TGCGCCAGCAGCCAAGGCGACGGAAGGAATGAGCAGTTCTTC | CASSQGDGRNEQFF
NA | TRBJ1-6 | TRBV9 | many | TGTGCCAGCAGCCCCCAGTCGGCTAATTCACCCCTCCACTTT | CASSPQSANSPLHF